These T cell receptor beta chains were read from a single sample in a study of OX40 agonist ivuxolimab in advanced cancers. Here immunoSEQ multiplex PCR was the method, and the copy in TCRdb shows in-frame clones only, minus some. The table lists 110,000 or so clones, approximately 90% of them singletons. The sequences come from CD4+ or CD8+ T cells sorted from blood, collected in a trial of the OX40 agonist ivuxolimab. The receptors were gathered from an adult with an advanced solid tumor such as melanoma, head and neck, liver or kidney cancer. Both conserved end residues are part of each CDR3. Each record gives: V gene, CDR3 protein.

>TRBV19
CASSIDSADQETQYF
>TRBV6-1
CASRGPGTSSYEQYF
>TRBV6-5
CASRRQSSYNSPLHF
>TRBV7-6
CASSLGEFNEQFF
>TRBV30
CAWRGASGVRNEQFF
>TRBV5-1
CASSFRDGPYEQYF
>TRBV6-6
CASGVQETQYF
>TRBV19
CATRAGGSGNTIYF
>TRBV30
CAWSVQGAGGYTF
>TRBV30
CAWSEALASSYEQYF
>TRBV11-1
CASSLTDSGRAWDTQYF
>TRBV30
CAWSGQYEQYF
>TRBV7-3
CASSFDRGTYNEQFF
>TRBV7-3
CASSSRLRTDTQYF
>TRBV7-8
CASSFSPPGNTIYF
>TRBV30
CAWSVQWVGELFF
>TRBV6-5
CASSYGQTQYF
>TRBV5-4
CASTGGPGANVLTF
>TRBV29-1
CSVTGSNTEAFF
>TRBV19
CASRAETLNYGYTF
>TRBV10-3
CAISDISTDTQYF
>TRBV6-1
CASSPWANTGELFF
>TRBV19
CAPIKGTSSHYGYTF
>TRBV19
CASANTGSFNQPQHF
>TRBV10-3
CATSSGTGTSEEYF
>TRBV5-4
CASSLPGTGDRGYTF